The next 7 T cell receptor beta chains were all read from a single sample in a study of T cell changes during pregnancy in multiple sclerosis. TCRdb keeps only in-frame clones here, not all; method: immunoSEQ multiplex PCR. The sample lists fewer than 35,000 clones, 90% seen once, with approximately 0.43% in the top ten. The material was CD4+ T cells from peripheral blood mononuclear cells, obtained in the second trimester of pregnancy. The receptors were sampled from a female donor in good health, enrolled as a control in a pregnancy study.

The genes are TRBV6-5 and TRBJ2-3; 7 bases are a match to TRBD2. This CDR3 region has 15 residues. V was pared by 3 bases and J by 2 bases, with 5 bases of the junction left unmatched. Germline loops: CDR1 MNHEY, CDR2 SVGAGI. Written as DNA, the CDR3 is TGTGCCAGCAGTTATGGCGGGGGATTCACAGATACGCAGTATTTT. Its translation: CASSYGGGFTDTQYF.

This chain connects TRBV10-3 to TRBJ2-3, with 8 bases matching TRBD2. Per the germline V gene, CDR1 is ENHRY and CDR2 is SYGVKD. After removal of 5 bases from V and 4 bases from J, the junction contained 11 bases not matched to a gene. The CDR3 runs to 16 residues. The CDR3, as DNA: TGTGCCATCAGTCCTGGACTAGCAGTGATCGCAGATACGCAGTATTTT. It is translated as CAISPGLAVIADTQYF.

The chain has TRBV5-4 and TRBJ2-7, with unresolved D. The CDR3 extends over 15 amino acids. CDR1 is SGHNT, CDR2 YYREEE, per germline (reference sequence). Trimming removed 2 bases from V and 3 bases from J, with 15 bases in between. The CDR3 reads CASSLVSQRGYEQYF. The CDR3 DNA is TGTGCCAGCAGCTTAGTCAGTCAAAGAGGCTACGAGCAGTACTTC.

V usage is TRBV5-5 and J usage is TRBJ2-1; TRBD1 is a possible D gene (6 bases). V gave up 2 bases and J gave up 7 bases, with 7 bases separating them. Germline-derived CDR1 and CDR2 are SGHKS and YYEKEE (reference sequence). The length of the CDR3 is 12 residues. The CDR3 is CASSLQGNEQFF. The CDR3 coding sequence is TGTGCCAGCAGCTTACAGGGAAATGAGCAGTTCTTC.

The V gene is TRBV5-1, the J gene TRBJ1-4, with D unclear. V lost 0 bases, J lost 7 bases, and 10 bases lay in between. Germline CDR1 SGHRS, CDR2 YFSETQ. The CDR3 spans 14 residues. The CDR3 sequence is CASSLAEGSEKLFF. The CDR3 DNA reads as TGCGCCAGCAGCTTGGCCGAGGGTAGTGAAAAACTGTTTTTT.

The rearrangement uses TRBV9 and TRBJ1-2; tentative D call: TRBD1 (5 bases). The CDR3 loop spans 14 amino acids. Trimming left V 4 bases short and J 4 bases short, with 14 bases between. Germline values: CDR1 SGDLS, CDR2 YYNGEE. The CDR3 here is CASSIDQGGYGYTF. The DNA of the CDR3 is TGTGCCAGCAGCATCGATCAGGGTGGCTATGGCTACACCTTC.

This chain uses TRBV2 with TRBJ2-2, with TRBD2 as a possible D gene (5 bases). The CDR3 sequence is 13 residues long. Deletions cut 7 bases from V and 6 bases from J, with 12 bases between. Germline V lookup: CDR1 SNHLY, CDR2 FYNNEI. CDR3 in amino acids: CASTSTRAGELFF. The DNA of the CDR3 is TGTGCCAGCACCTCCACTAGGGCCGGGGAGCTGTTTTTT. Combining the CDR3 with reference TRBV2 and TRBJ2-2 gives the whole variable domain EPEVTQTPSHQVTQMGQEVILRCVPISNHLYFYWYRQILGQKVEFLVSFYNNEISEKSEIFDDQFSVERPDGSNFTLKIRSTKLEDSAMYFCASTSTRAGELFFGEGSRLTVL.